This entry lists 16 T cell receptor beta chains sequenced from one sample in a study of cytomegalovirus exposure and HLA in healthy donors. Libraries were prepared by immunoSEQ multiplex PCR; TCRdb keeps only in-frame clonotypes and omits some of them. The data show some 150,000 clones, less than 95% seen once. The sequenced material came from PBMCs. The receptors derive from a man younger than 30 in good health and CMV-seropositive.

The chain's CDR3 is CASSHRGGAYEQYF. The CDR3, as DNA: TGTGCCAGCAGCCATCGGGGAGGGGCCTACGAGCAGTACTTC. The rearrangement links TRBV13 to TRBJ2-7, with 7 bases matching TRBD2. J lost 2 bases, V lost 5 bases, and 6 bases had no gene match. Germline CDR1 reads PRHDT; CDR2 reads FYEKMQ (reference sequence). The CDR3 is 14 amino acids.

This clone was detected once. The chain joins TRBV5-6 to TRBJ1-3; possible D gene TRBD1, 6 bases. CDR1 is SGHDT and CDR2 is YYEEEE in the germline V gene. The CDR3 covers 14 residues. V was trimmed by 6 bases and J by 6 bases, leaving 16 bases between them. CDR3 region: CASTWKDSLNTIYF. The DNA for the CDR3 is TGTGCCAGCACATGGAAGGACAGTTTAAACACCATATATTTT. Drawing the rest from reference TRBV5-6 and TRBJ1-3, the complete variable domain is DAGVTQSPTHLIKTRGQQVTLRCSPKSGHDTVSWYQQALGQGPQFIFQYYEEEERQRGNFPDRFSGHQFPNYSSELNVNALLLGDSALYLCASTWKDSLNTIYFGEGSWLTVV.

This chain connects TRBV6-4 to TRBJ2-1; tentatively, D is TRBD2 (6 bases). Germline loops: CDR1 MRHNA, CDR2 SNTAGT. Trimming removed 10 bases at V and 0 bases at J, with 22 bases between. The CDR3 is 17 residues long. CDR3 in amino acids: CATTDLGSGGSYNEQFF. CDR3 nucleotides: TGTGCCACCACCGATCTAGGTAGCGGAGGCTCCTACAATGAGCAGTTCTTC.

The gene calls are TRBV7-9 and TRBJ2-3, with a weak D call TRBD1 (6 bases). V was shortened by 7 bases and J by 4 bases, with 21 bases between the two germline ends. Germline values: CDR1 SEHNR, CDR2 FQNEAQ (reference sequence). CDR3 length: 16 residues. The CDR3 coding sequence is TGTGCCAGCAACACTCTACAGGGTTTCCTCGCAGATACGCAGTATTTT. The encoded protein is CASNTLQGFLADTQYF.

A single count supports this clone. J is TRBJ2-7 and V is TRBV5-4; possible D gene TRBD2, 5 bases. Trimming stripped 5 bases from V and 4 bases from J, with 16 bases between. The CDR3 totals 14 residues. The germline gives CDR1 SGHNT, CDR2 YYREEE (reference sequence). For the CDR3, the DNA is TGTGCCAGCAGACCCAGTGGGGAGCTTTACGAGCAGTACTTC. This gives the protein CASRPSGELYEQYF.

J is TRBJ2-3 and V is TRBV5-1; the D gene is possibly TRBD1 (5 bases). The CDR3 totals 14 residues. V dropped 0 bases and J dropped 3 bases, with 8 bases sitting between them. Germline-derived CDR1 and CDR2 are SGHRS and YFSETQ. CDR3 loop: CASSLGQITDTQYF. DNA of the CDR3: TGCGCCAGCAGCTTGGGACAGATTACAGATACGCAGTATTTT.

This clone was counted between two and nine times. The V and J genes are TRBV4-2 and TRBJ1-2; no definite D call. Trimming left V 0 bases short and J 8 bases short, with 7 bases between. CDR1 and CDR2 (germline): LGHNA, YNFKEQ. The CDR3 extends over 12 amino acids. The CDR3 spells CASSQEARGYTF. The CDR3 DNA sequence: TGTGCCAGCAGCCAAGAGGCCAGGGGCTACACCTTC.

The J gene is TRBJ2-1, the V gene TRBV6-5, with no clear D. V lost 2 bases and J lost 8, with 10 bases in between. Germline CDR1 MNHEY, CDR2 SVGAGI. The CDR3 is made up of 13 amino acids. CDR3 sequence (DNA): TGTGCCAGCAGTTACACTCCAGGTTATGAGCAGTTCTTC. Translation gives CASSYTPGYEQFF.

The rearrangement links TRBV5-1 to TRBJ2-5, with 8 positions matching TRBD2. The germline gives CDR1 SGHRS, CDR2 YFSETQ. The CDR3 sequence is 15 residues long. V was clipped by 2 bases and J by 2 bases; unmatched bases: 5. The CDR3: CASSFGTSGQETQYF. The CDR3 DNA follows: TGCGCCAGCAGCTTTGGAACTAGCGGACAAGAGACCCAGTACTTC. Together with reference TRBV5-1 and TRBJ2-5, the CDR3 gives the full variable domain: KAGVTQTPRYLIKTRGQQVTLSCSPISGHRSVSWYQQTPGQGLQFLFEYFSETQRNKGNFPGRFSGRQFSNSRSEMNVSTLELGDSALYLCASSFGTSGQETQYFGPGTRLLVL.

This chain connects TRBV28 to TRBJ1-2; 8 positions match TRBD1. The CDR3 runs 16 residues. Germline values: CDR1 MDHEN, CDR2 SYDVKM. After removal of 7 bases from V and 5 bases from J, the junction contained 15 bases not matched to a gene. DNA of the CDR3: TGTGCCAGCACCCGGTGGCAGGGGGCAGAAGGATATGGCTACACCTTC. It encodes CASTRWQGAEGYGYTF.

The rearrangement uses TRBV7-6 and TRBJ1-4; 7 positions match TRBD1. Losses at the gene ends were 1 base for V and 5 bases for J; bases not matched to a gene: 4. Germline CDR1 SGHVS, CDR2 FNYEAQ. The CDR3 length is 15 residues. CDR3 protein: CASSLVSGQNEKLFF. The CDR3 coding sequence is TGTGCCAGCAGCTTAGTATCGGGACAGAATGAAAAACTGTTTTTT. Drawing the rest from reference TRBV7-6 and TRBJ1-4, the complete variable domain is GAGVSQSPRYKVTKRGQDVALRCDPISGHVSLYWYRQALGQGPEFLTYFNYEAQQDKSGLPNDRFSAERPEGSISTLTIQRTEQRDSAMYRCASSLVSGQNEKLFFGSGTQLSVL.

V gene TRBV5-1 combines with J gene TRBJ1-4, with D unclear. V lost 0 bases to trimming and J lost 4 bases, with 10 bases between them. CDR1 is SGHRS and CDR2 is YFSETQ in the germline V gene. CDR3 length equals 15 residues. DNA of the CDR3: TGCGCCAGCAGCTTGGCCGGTAGTGATAATGAAAAACTGTTTTTT. This gives the protein CASSLAGSDNEKLFF.

The rearrangement joins TRBV18 to TRBJ2-7, with TRBD1 matching 9 bases. Trimming removed 0 bases from V and 7 bases from J; junction bases left unmatched: 7. The CDR3 loop spans 15 amino acids. Germline CDR1 is KGHSH and CDR2 is LQKENI. CDR3 DNA sequence: TGTGCCAGCTCACCACCTTCTAGACAGGGGGAGGAGCAGTACTTC. It encodes CASSPPSRQGEEQYF.

This rearrangement joins TRBV27 to TRBJ2-7; 10 bases align to TRBD1. The CDR3 consists of 15 residues. Germline values: CDR1 MNHEY, CDR2 SMNVEV (reference sequence). With 6 bases clipped from V and 7 bases from J, the junction kept 12 bases outside the gene matches. CDR3 sequence (DNA): TGTGCCAGCAGCTCTCCTGGGACAGGGGTCGGGGAGCAGTACTTC. It specifies CASSSPGTGVGEQYF.

This clone has just a few counts. This sequence joins TRBV10-2 and TRBJ2-1; D remains ambiguous. Trimming removed 8 bases from V and 8 bases from J, with 7 bases in between. Per germline, CDR1 WSHSY and CDR2 SAAADI. The CDR3 is made up of 10 amino acids. The CDR3 here is CASGEDEQFF. The CDR3 nucleotides are TGCGCCAGCGGAGAGGATGAGCAGTTCTTC.

This clone was picked up one time. V and J are TRBV5-6 and TRBJ1-2; TRBD1 is a possible D gene (6 bases). V lost 2 bases and J lost 1, with 12 bases in between. Germline assignment: CDR1 SGHDT and CDR2 YYEEEE. This CDR3 is 15 amino acids long. CDR3 in DNA: TGTGCCAGCAGCTTATCAGGGGATGTTAACTATGGCTACACCTTC. It codes for CASSLSGDVNYGYTF. Full variable domain (remainder filled in from reference TRBV5-6 and TRBJ1-2): DAGVTQSPTHLIKTRGQQVTLRCSPKSGHDTVSWYQQALGQGPQFIFQYYEEEERQRGNFPDRFSGHQFPNYSSELNVNALLLGDSALYLCASSLSGDVNYGYTFGSGTRLTVV.